Presented here are 30 T cell receptor beta chains from one specimen sequenced in a study of blood T cell repertoires in COVID-19. Generated by immunoSEQ multiplex PCR, the TCRdb table keeps only in-frame clones and is missing some. Among approximately 190,000 clones listed, 65% to 85% were seen once. The sequenced sample consisted of peripheral blood. Receptors were obtained from a man aged 60 to 75 with active or convalescent COVID-19.

This rearrangement joins TRBV20-1 to TRBJ2-3, with D possibly being TRBD2 (6 bases). The CDR3 has 15 amino acids. CDR1 is DFQATT, CDR2 SNEGSKA, per germline (reference sequence). The V end was cut by 3 bases, the J end by 0 bases, with 13 bases between. In nucleotides, the CDR3 is TGCAGTGCTAGTTTTGGGGGGAGTAGCACAGATACGCAGTATTTT. The encoded protein is CSASFGGSSTDTQYF.

V gene TRBV28 combines with J gene TRBJ1-2, with D possibly TRBD1 on 6 matching bases. Germline V gene sequence: CDR1 MDHEN, CDR2 SYDVKM. The CDR3 is 12 residues long. V shed 6 bases and J shed 4 bases, with 9 bases lying between them. CDR3 sequence reads: CASRTGFYGYTF. CDR3 in DNA: TGTGCCAGCAGAACAGGGTTCTATGGCTACACCTTC.

The chain uses TRBV4-3 and TRBJ1-2; D gene unclear. Trimming removed 0 bases at V and 0 bases at J, with 5 bases between. Germline CDR1 and CDR2: LGHNA and YSLEER. The CDR3 runs to 14 residues. CDR3: CASSQEEANYGYTF. The CDR3 DNA reads TGCGCCAGCAGCCAAGAGGAGGCTAACTATGGCTACACCTTC.

The chain uses TRBV4-3 and TRBJ2-7; perhaps TRBD2 as D (6 bases). Trimming took 3 bases from V and 7 from J, leaving 16 bases between them. The CDR3 covers 14 residues. The V gene's germline CDR1 is LGHNA and CDR2 YSLEER. The CDR3 is CASSQTRGLWEQYF. Here the CDR3 DNA reads TGCGCCAGCAGCCAGACGCGGGGCCTGTGGGAGCAGTACTTC.

J is TRBJ2-1 and V is TRBV2; 8 nucleotides agree with TRBD2. From germline, CDR1 is SNHLY and CDR2 FYNNEI. Trimming cost V 4 bases and J 7 bases; bases outside gene matches: 12. The CDR3 is made up of 16 amino acids. Here the CDR3 reads CASSAPGTSNSNEQFF. The CDR3 DNA sequence: TGTGCCAGCAGTGCTCCCGGGACTAGTAATTCGAATGAGCAGTTCTTC.

J is TRBJ2-2 and V is TRBV12-3 or TRBV12-4, with unresolved D. The V gene lost 6 bases and the J gene lost 7 bases, with 12 bases spanning the gap. The CDR3 runs 13 residues. DNA of the CDR3: TGTGCCAGCAGACCTGACTCATTCGGGGAGCTGTTTTTT. Protein product: CASRPDSFGELFF.

The chain has TRBV19 and TRBJ2-1, with 8 bases lining up with TRBD2. Per germline, CDR1 LNHDA and CDR2 SQIVND (reference sequence). The CDR3 loop spans 18 amino acids. Trimming removed 3 bases from V and 3 bases from J; junction bases left unmatched: 13. CDR3 in amino acids: CASSIGRHGGESYNEQFF. CDR3 nucleotide sequence: TGTGCCAGTAGTATCGGAAGACACGGGGGGGAAAGCTACAATGAGCAGTTCTTC.

J is TRBJ1-1 and V is TRBV6-6, with D possibly matching TRBD1 (5 bases). This CDR3 comprises 13 residues. Germline V gene sequence: CDR1 MNHNY, CDR2 SVGAGI (reference sequence). V lost 7 bases and J lost 1, with 10 bases in between. CDR3: CASTLQGNTEAFF. In DNA form, the CDR3 reads TGTGCCAGCACCCTCCAGGGGAACACTGAAGCTTTCTTT.

V gene TRBV7-2 combines with J gene TRBJ2-7; perhaps TRBD2 as D (6 bases). V was pared by 4 bases and J by 6 bases, with 13 bases between. The CDR3 extends over 13 amino acids. Germline CDR1 and CDR2: SGHTA and FQGNSA. CDR3 protein: CASSWGLRGEQYF. DNA of the CDR3: TGTGCCAGCAGCTGGGGACTCAGAGGCGAGCAGTACTTC.

The chain has TRBV2 and TRBJ1-1, with D tentatively TRBD1 (5 bases). The CDR3 is 15 residues long. Trimming removed 5 bases from V and 0 bases from J, with 13 bases in between. Germline lookup yields CDR1 SNHLY and CDR2 FYNNEI. The CDR3 region is CASSWGRTMNTEAFF. CDR3 nucleotides: TGTGCCAGCAGTTGGGGGAGGACCATGAACACTGAAGCTTTCTTT.

This CDR3 reads CASSYAATNYEQYF. The CDR3 DNA sequence: TGTGCCAGCAGTTACGCTGCTACCAACTACGAGCAGTACTTC. This chain uses TRBV28 with TRBJ2-7; no reliable D call. This CDR3 is 14 amino acids long. Trimming took 4 bases from V and 3 from J, leaving 13 bases between them. Germline V lookup: CDR1 MDHEN, CDR2 SYDVKM.

This clone was detected ten times or more. Distinct nucleotide sequences in the sample also encode this CDR3. The chain couples TRBV19 to TRBJ2-5; D uncertain. Trimming took off 3 bases at V and 5 bases at J, with 10 bases between the two ends. Germline V lookup: CDR1 LNHDA, CDR2 SQIVND (reference sequence). CDR3 length: 13 residues. The CDR3 nucleotides are TGTGCCAGTAGTATGACTTCGAGGGAGACCCAGTACTTC. This encodes CASSMTSRETQYF. Supplemented by reference TRBV19 and TRBJ2-5, the full variable domain reads DGGITQSPKYLFRKEGQNVTLSCEQNLNHDAMYWYRQDPGQGLRLIYYSQIVNDFQKGDIAEGYSVSREKKESFPLTVTSAQKNPTAFYLCASSMTSRETQYFGPGTRLLVL.

The V call is TRBV7-2, the J call TRBJ2-5; D is undetermined. With 6 bases removed from V and 5 bases from J, the gap between germline ends came to 7 bases. Germline V lookup: CDR1 SGHTA, CDR2 FQGNSA. This CDR3 has 11 amino acids. In DNA, the CDR3 is TGTGCCAGCAGGCTAGAGGAGACCCAGTACTTC. Protein product: CASRLEETQYF.

This clone has just a few counts. Other DNA sequences within the sample encode an identical CDR3. The chain joins TRBV27 to TRBJ1-4, with 8 positions matching TRBD1. Germline CDR1 and CDR2: MNHEY and SMNVEV (reference sequence). Unmatched junction bases numbered 7, after V lost 6 bases and J lost 7 bases. CDR3 length equals 14 residues. The CDR3 region has the DNA TGTGCCAGCAGCTCAGACAGGGGAGGTGAAAAACTGTTTTTT. Its protein product is CASSSDRGGEKLFF.

This rearrangement joins TRBV2 to TRBJ2-1; no firm D call. The germline V gene has CDR1 SNHLY and CDR2 FYNNEI. The CDR3 extends over 13 amino acids. V was pared by 3 bases and J by 9 bases, with 12 bases between. The CDR3 sequence is CASSDPRSGEQFF. The CDR3 nucleotides are TGTGCCAGCAGTGATCCTAGATCGGGTGAGCAGTTCTTC.

V usage is TRBV7-3 and J usage is TRBJ2-1, with 8 bases that match TRBD2. CDR3 length: 15 amino acids. The V gene's germline CDR1 is SGHTA and CDR2 FQGTGA. Trimming removed 5 bases from V and 9 bases from J; junction bases left unmatched: 12. For the CDR3, the DNA is TGTGCCAGCAGCCCGGGAGGGGGATTTGGTGTTGAGCAGTTCTTC. Protein sequence: CASSPGGGFGVEQFF.

This chain joins TRBV6-5 and TRBJ2-7, with D perhaps TRBD2 (6 bases). Trimming removed 5 bases at V and 9 bases at J, with 20 bases between. This CDR3 region has 14 residues. The germline V gene has CDR1 MNHEY and CDR2 SVGAGI. The CDR3 DNA reads TGTGCCAGCAGTCCTAGACAGACTCTGGAGGGGCAGTACTTC. It encodes CASSPRQTLEGQYF.

V usage is TRBV7-8 and J usage is TRBJ2-7, with 9 bases that match TRBD1. CDR1 is SGHVS, CDR2 FQNEAQ, per germline. The V gene end was trimmed by 5 bases and the J gene end by 6 bases; junction bases not matched to a gene: 17. The CDR3 runs to 17 residues. As DNA, the CDR3 is TGTGCCAGCAGCCCCCCCAGGGACAGGGTGGTTTTCCTCGAGCAGTACTTC. Translated, it gives CASSPPRDRVVFLEQYF.

There are a few counts of this clone. The chain has TRBV23-1 and TRBJ1-4; no firm D call. TRBV23-1 is designated an ORF whose function remains uncertain. Deletions cut 5 bases from V and 5 bases from J, with 12 bases between. This CDR3 has 14 amino acids. CDR3 sequence (DNA): TGCGCCAGCAGTGGTTGCAGAAGAAATGAAAAACTGTTTTTT. Protein product: CASSGCRRNEKLFF.

This clone was picked up one time. This rearrangement joins TRBV7-3 to TRBJ2-3, with D uncertain. Trimming pared 8 bases from V and 0 bases from J, leaving 9 bases between. CDR1 SGHTA and CDR2 FQGTGA come from the germline V gene. CDR3 length: 13 amino acids. The CDR3 protein is CASSGASTDTQYF. The CDR3 DNA reads TGTGCCAGCTCTGGAGCGAGCACAGATACGCAGTATTTT.

This clone was observed a few times. The chain links TRBV7-8 to TRBJ1-2; D is unclear. Germline values: CDR1 SGHVS, CDR2 FQNEAQ. The V end lost 3 bases, the J end lost 3 bases, and 8 bases lay between the germline ends. The CDR3 sequence is 13 residues long. The CDR3 loop is CASSLDGDYGYTF. CDR3 nucleotides: TGTGCCAGCAGCTTGGATGGAGACTATGGCTACACCTTC.

The gene calls are TRBV4-1 and TRBJ1-3; no definite D call. This CDR3 is built from 18 residues. Looked up from germline, CDR1 is MGHRA and CDR2 is YSYEKL. Trimming stripped 1 base from V and 0 bases from J, with 16 bases between. CDR3 sequence (DNA): TGCGCCAGCAGCCAAGTTTCGTCTTTATCCTCCTCTGGAAACACCATATATTTT. Protein sequence: CASSQVSSLSSSGNTIYF.

V and J are TRBV27 and TRBJ2-7; the match to TRBD2 covers 10 bases. CDR3 length: 15 amino acids. V shed 2 bases, J shed 6 bases, and the junction held 7 bases outside the gene matches. Germline CDR1 is MNHEY and CDR2 is SMNVEV (reference sequence). CDR3 nucleotides: TGTGCCAGCAGTTTAAGTACTAGCGGGAATGGCGAGCAGTACTTC. Translated, it gives CASSLSTSGNGEQYF.

This chain joins TRBV5-1 and TRBJ2-3; TRBD2 matches at 10 bases. Germline V gives CDR1 SGHRS, CDR2 YFSETQ. V was pared by 0 bases and J by 5 bases, with 3 bases of the junction left unmatched. This CDR3 contains 15 residues. CDR3 in amino acids: CASSLASGRIDTQYF. CDR3 coding DNA: TGCGCCAGCAGCTTGGCTAGCGGGAGAATAGATACGCAGTATTTT.

This clone was recorded a few times. The chain couples TRBV7-9 to TRBJ1-2, with 7 nucleotides matching TRBD1. The trim removed 1 base at V and 3 bases at J, leaving 5 bases unmatched. Germline assignment: CDR1 SEHNR and CDR2 FQNEAQ (reference sequence). CDR3 size: 15 residues. CDR3 protein: CASSLVGGQHYGYTF. The CDR3 nucleotides are TGTGCCAGCAGCTTAGTAGGGGGACAGCACTATGGCTACACCTTC.

V and J are TRBV7-2 and TRBJ2-2; 8 bases agree with TRBD1. After removal of 6 bases from V and 4 bases from J, the junction contained 4 bases not matched to a gene. The germline CDR1 and CDR2 sequences are SGHTA and FQGNSA. The CDR3 length is 14 residues. The CDR3 DNA reads as TGTGCCAGCAGGGACAGGGTGCCCACCGGGGAGCTGTTTTTT. As protein: CASRDRVPTGELFF.

The rearrangement joins TRBV18 to TRBJ2-5, with TRBD2 matching over 8 bases. V shed 3 bases and J 4 bases; nucleotides not matched to a gene: 1. The CDR3 sequence is 13 residues long. The germline V gene has CDR1 KGHSH and CDR2 LQKENI. The CDR3 coding sequence is TGTGCCAGCTCACCCGGGACTAGAGAGACCCAGTACTTC. Protein product: CASSPGTRETQYF.

This rearrangement joins TRBV18 to TRBJ1-1, with TRBD1 matching 7 bases. With 8 bases clipped from V and 5 bases from J, the junction kept 14 bases outside the gene matches. The CDR3 has 15 residues. Looked up from germline, CDR1 is KGHSH and CDR2 is LQKENI. The CDR3 is CASHWRETGETEAFF. The CDR3 nucleotides are TGTGCCAGCCATTGGAGAGAAACAGGGGAGACTGAAGCTTTCTTT.

The table lists this clone with a few counts. The chain is built from TRBV19 and TRBJ2-7, with D perhaps matching TRBD2 (6 bases). CDR1 LNHDA and CDR2 SQIVND come from the germline V gene (reference sequence). This CDR3 is 16 amino acids long. Trimming stripped 9 bases from V and 6 bases from J, with 27 bases between. This CDR3 is CASSPVGGITPTEQYF. The CDR3 DNA follows: TGTGCCAGCTCACCCGTGGGCGGGATAACTCCTACCGAGCAGTACTTC. The full variable domain, completed using reference TRBV19 and TRBJ2-7, is DGGITQSPKYLFRKEGQNVTLSCEQNLNHDAMYWYRQDPGQGLRLIYYSQIVNDFQKGDIAEGYSVSREKKESFPLTVTSAQKNPTAFYLCASSPVGGITPTEQYFGPGTRLTVT.

The chain recombines TRBV4-2 with TRBJ1-3; D may be TRBD1 (6 bases). Trimming took off 0 bases at V and 0 bases at J, with 9 bases between the two ends. Germline CDR1 and CDR2: LGHNA and YNFKEQ. The CDR3 loop spans 16 amino acids. CDR3 bases: TGTGCCAGCAGCCAAGAAGGGGGTTACTCTGGAAACACCATATATTTT. Its translation is CASSQEGGYSGNTIYF.